This entry describes one TCR beta chain. The data derive from a study of blood T cell repertoires in COVID-19. Study-level background: Spain, Italy and the United States supplied samples that represented acute and convalescent COVID-19. Sources were T cells, B-cell-depleted T cells, or PBMCs; the material itself was cDNA or gDNA.

In the original analysis: By means of reference gene primer amplification, nucleated cell counts were estimated. The table came from immunoSEQ multiplex PCR; TCRdb's copy has only in-frame clones and leaves some out. The DNA gave D and trimming, while V, J and clone size come from that table. The table records roughly 160,000 clones, around 80% of them present only once. The V and J ends lost 2 bases and 13 bases, in that order; junction bases with no gene match: 15. This CDR3 has 15 residues. CDR1 and CDR2 (germline): SGHVS, FQNEAQ. The sequenced sample was peripheral blood. The TCR sequence derives from a woman in her 70s who had recovered from COVID-19. This chain connects TRBV7-8 to TRBJ2-7, with 9 bases lining up with TRBD1. CDR3 sequence: CASSLREGTRDRVYF. CDR3 in DNA: TGTGCCAGCAGCTTAAGGGAGGGTACCCGGGACAGGGTATACTTC.